This T cell receptor beta chain comes out of a study of a mutant IDH1 vaccine in newly diagnosed glioma (dated by TCRdb to the early 2020s). Concerning the study at large: Patients were given eight vaccinations, in weeks 1, 3, 5, 7, 11, 15, 19 and 23, which matched visits V03 through V10. Vaccination started 4-6 weeks after radiotherapy alone, or was given together with temozolomide cycles in the groups whose treatment included chemotherapy. The approximately 30 treated patients were approximately 62% male and roughly 40% female, with a mean age of roughly 42 years. Before enrollment, patients had received standard therapy of radiotherapy alone, temozolomide alone, or radiochemotherapy with temozolomide; most received the combination. Peripheral blood was drawn at six visits: V03 (baseline), V05, V07, V10, V12 and V13. For exploratory analyses, longitudinal TCRB deep sequencing was carried out in about 25 treated patients wherever samples were available. Overall results and qualifications from the work: According to the authors, sample limitations meant that analyses of patient blood samples could not be reproduced. Immune responses induced by the vaccine were seen in 90% to 95% of patients across multiple MHC alleles. Pseudoprogression appeared unrelated to alterations in the top peripheral T cell clonotypes detected by TCRB sequencing. Selection of PBMC samples for TCRB deep sequencing was based on availability.

The method behind the library was the immunoSEQ multiplex PCR assay. Following the manufacturer's protocol, the hsTCRB Kit was used to amplify rearranged TCR beta chain sequences. Sequencing of TCRB libraries was carried out on an Illumina MiSeq. In the paper's pipeline: Demultiplexing, trimming and gene mapping were performed with the kit vendor's proprietary platform. Held by TCRdb, this immuneACCESS table contains in-frame sequences only and omits some clones. Under half of the omission traces to an unresolved V gene where checked; the cause of the rest is unknown. The D gene and trimming were derived from the DNA, and the V and J assignments and clone size from that table. The sample records tens of thousands of clones, around 80% of which are singletons. The top ten clones comprise 5% to 7.5% of the sample. Read against the paper, the sample's time point label means: week 23, last vaccination. A 20-mer mutant IDH1 peptide at 300 micrograms in Montanide made up each vaccine dose, which was injected subcutaneously together with topical imiquimod. Newly diagnosed WHO grade 3 or 4 IDH1-mutant astrocytomas showing loss of nuclear ATRX were present in the donors. The samples were drawn from NOA16, a multicentre, single-arm, open-label phase I trial in Germany that tested a mutant IDH1 peptide vaccine in humans for the first time. The DNeasy Blood and Tissue Kit was used to extract genomic DNA from EDTA blood for TCRB sequencing.

This clone was found once. There is no known antigen for this receptor. No base quality information exists; no much larger clone differs at one position. The specimen comprised PBMCs, sampled from a glioma patient whose treatment included an IDH1 peptide vaccine. This receptor was taken from a man aged 35-49 years with glioma.

Read as DNA, the sequence is TGCGCCAGCATGTGGGGGATGGGCAATGAGCAGTTCTTC. Its protein is CASMWGMGNEQFF. Rearrangement joined TRBV10-2 to TRBJ2-1, with the D gene possibly TRBD1 or TRBD2, each one fitting 5 bases. The trim is 7 bases for V and 6 bases for J, with a gap of 13 bases between the germline ends. CDR1 and CDR2 are read off the germline V gene as WSHSY and SAAADI. From cysteine to phenylalanine, the CDR3 is 13 amino acids long. Of all the DNA, just the CDR3 is kept, 39 bases in frame from base 1.